This TCR beta chain was sequenced for a study of shared clonotypes between healthy human individuals. The wider study: Plates per donor: three CD4 naive, three CD4 memory, two CD8 naive, one CD8 memory.

The CDR3 covers 14 residues. Germline CDR1 SGHVS, CDR2 FQNEAQ. The naive CD8 fraction comprised CD45RO-negative cells positively selected for CCR7 and excluded terminally differentiated effector memory CD45RA+ cells. Recent vaccinations or acute infections were absent in the healthy HIV-negative adult donors. At deep level, the assay was performed. As originally analysed: For the immunoSEQ data, sequences were junction-only without quality scores, so filtering differed. Assay: immunoSEQ multiplex PCR; the TCRdb copy retains only in-frame clones and omits some. The V and J calls and clone size come from that table; D and trimming were worked out from the DNA. The top ten hold nearly 25% of the sample, which has about 750,000 clones, approximately 92% seen once.

The origin of this receptor is a young man in good health. The sequenced sample was naive CD8+ T cells sorted from blood. V usage is TRBV7-8 and J usage is TRBJ2-7; TRBD2 agrees at 9 bases. The CDR3 DNA follows: TGTGCGACCAGGGATAGCGGGAGCTCGGACGAGCAGTACTTC. This translates into CATRDSGSSDEQYF. Full variable domain (rest looked up from reference TRBV7-8 and TRBJ2-7): GAGVSQSPRYKVAKRGQDVALRCDPISGHVSLFWYQQALGQGPEFLTYFQNEAQLDKSGLPSDRFFAERPEGSVSTLKIQRTQQEDSAVYLCATRDSGSSDEQYFGPGTRLTVT.